Detailed here is one T cell receptor beta chain. The sample originates from a study of blood T cell repertoires in COVID-19. On the study more broadly: Whether acute or convalescent, the COVID-19 samples came from the United States, Italy and Spain. T cells, B-cell-depleted T cells, or PBMCs supplied cDNA or gDNA.

V lost 3 bases and J 8 bases, leaving 13 bases between the germline ends. Germline lookup yields CDR1 SGHAT and CDR2 FQNNGV. This CDR3 is built from 13 residues. Study processing details: Estimation of nucleated cell counts relied on the amplification of reference gene primers. The table came from immunoSEQ multiplex PCR; TCRdb's copy has only in-frame clones and leaves some out. Clonal size and the V and J genes are those of that table, whereas D and trimming came from the DNA. The sample has about 170,000 clones; 88% are singletons. Material for sequencing was peripheral blood. The chain is built from TRBV11-2 and TRBJ1-1; D gene ambiguous. This receptor was obtained from a man in his fifties who had recovered from COVID-19. The CDR3: CASSFRRRPEAFF. The CDR3 bases are TGTGCCAGCAGCTTCCGACGGAGGCCCGAAGCTTTCTTT.